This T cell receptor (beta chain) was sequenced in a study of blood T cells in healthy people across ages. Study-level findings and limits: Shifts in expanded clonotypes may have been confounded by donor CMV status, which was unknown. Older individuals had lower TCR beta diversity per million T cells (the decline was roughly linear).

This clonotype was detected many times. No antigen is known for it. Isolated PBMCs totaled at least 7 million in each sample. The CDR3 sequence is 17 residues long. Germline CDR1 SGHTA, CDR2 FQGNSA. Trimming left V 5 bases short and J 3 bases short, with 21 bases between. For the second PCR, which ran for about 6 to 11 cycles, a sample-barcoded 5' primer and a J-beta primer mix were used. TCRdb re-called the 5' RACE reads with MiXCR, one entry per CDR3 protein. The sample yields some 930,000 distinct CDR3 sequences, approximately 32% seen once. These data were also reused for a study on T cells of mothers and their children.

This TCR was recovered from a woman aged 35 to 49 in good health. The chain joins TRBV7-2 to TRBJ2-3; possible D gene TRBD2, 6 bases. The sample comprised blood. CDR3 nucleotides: TGTGCCAGCAGCACCCCTAGGGGCGCGGGGAGAACAGATACGCAGTATTTT. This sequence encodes CASSTPRGAGRTDTQYF.